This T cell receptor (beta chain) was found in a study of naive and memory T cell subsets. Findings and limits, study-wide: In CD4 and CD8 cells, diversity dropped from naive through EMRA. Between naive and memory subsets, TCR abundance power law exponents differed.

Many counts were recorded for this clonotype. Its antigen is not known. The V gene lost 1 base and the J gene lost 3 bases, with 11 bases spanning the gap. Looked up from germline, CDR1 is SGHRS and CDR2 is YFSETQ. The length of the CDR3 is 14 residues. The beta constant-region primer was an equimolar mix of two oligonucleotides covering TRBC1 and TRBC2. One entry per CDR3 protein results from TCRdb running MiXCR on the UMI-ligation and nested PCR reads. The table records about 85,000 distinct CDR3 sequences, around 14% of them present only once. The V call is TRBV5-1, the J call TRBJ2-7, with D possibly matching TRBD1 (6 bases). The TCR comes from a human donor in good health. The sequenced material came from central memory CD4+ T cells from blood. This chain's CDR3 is CASSLSLGHYEQYF. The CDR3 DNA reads TGCGCCAGCAGCTTGAGTCTGGGACACTACGAGCAGTACTTC.